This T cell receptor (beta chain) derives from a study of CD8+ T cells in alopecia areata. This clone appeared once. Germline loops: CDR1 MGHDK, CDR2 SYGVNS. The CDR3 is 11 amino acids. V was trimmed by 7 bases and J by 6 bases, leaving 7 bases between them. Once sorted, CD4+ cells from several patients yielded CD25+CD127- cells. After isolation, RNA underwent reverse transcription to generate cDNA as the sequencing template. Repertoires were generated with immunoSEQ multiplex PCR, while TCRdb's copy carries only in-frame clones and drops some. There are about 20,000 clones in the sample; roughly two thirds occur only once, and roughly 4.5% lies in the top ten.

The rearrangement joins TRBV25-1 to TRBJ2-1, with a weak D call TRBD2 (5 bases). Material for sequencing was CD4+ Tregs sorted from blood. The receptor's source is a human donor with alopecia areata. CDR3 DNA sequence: TGTGCCAGCACTGCGGGCAATGAGCAGTTCTTC. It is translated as CASTAGNEQFF.